This TCR beta chain was documented in a study of T-cell memory formation after mild COVID-19. Study overall: For the most part, TCR clusters were specific to one donor.

Looked up from germline, CDR1 is SGDLS and CDR2 is YYNGEE. This CDR3 contains 14 residues. Trimming took off 3 bases at V and 4 bases at J, with 11 bases between the two ends. Whole-study findings and limits: Pre-infection memory harbored some responding clones, suggesting cross-reactive memory joined. Clones contracting over day 15 to 85 were CD4/CD8 balanced, with later expanders leaning CD4+. Confirmation was lacking for SARS-CoV-2 specificity of second-wave clones that peaked on day 37.

Each CDR3 protein gets one entry after TCRdb re-called the 5' RACE reads with MiXCR. The sample carries some 350,000 distinct CDR3 sequences, over 10% recorded once. This clonotype was counted a few times. Its cognate antigen is unknown. Sample: PBMCs or a T cell subset sorted from them (not recorded which). The sequence derives from a man in his late teens or twenties who had mild COVID-19 (a few samples of this study predate the infection). Cell type and time point are not known. The chain is built from TRBV9 and TRBJ2-1; D is perhaps TRBD2 (6 bases). The CDR3 DNA reads as TGTGCCAGCAGCGCCGGCGGGGATTACAATGAGCAGTTCTTC. It translates to CASSAGGDYNEQFF.